These 16 T cell receptor beta chains were all obtained from the same sample, sequenced in a study of CD8 T cells in ankylosing spondylitis. TCRdb independently ran MiXCR on the 5' RACE reads; one entry per CDR3 protein. The sample includes about 240,000 distinct CDR3 sequences, around 7.8% seen only once; the top ten take 6.8%. Sequences were obtained from blood, either unsorted or a sorted T cell fraction (not recorded which). The source of these receptors is a male donor with ankylosing spondylitis or in good health (not recorded which).

This clonotype has more than one count but fewer than ten. The rearrangement joins TRBV18 to TRBJ2-2, with D uncertain. The CDR3 has 13 amino acids. CDR1 and CDR2 from the germline V gene are KGHSH and LQKENI. Deletions cut 4 bases from V and 4 bases from J, with 7 bases between. In nucleotides, the CDR3 is TGTGCCAGCTCACTAAAGATCACCGGGGAGCTGTTTTTT. This codes for CASSLKITGELFF.

This clonotype was counted many times. The chain employs TRBV9 and TRBJ2-1, with D possibly being TRBD1 or TRBD2 (6 bases each). The V end was cut by 4 bases, the J end by 2 bases, with 16 bases between. Germline loops: CDR1 SGDLS, CDR2 YYNGEE. The CDR3 consists of 16 residues. The CDR3 region has the DNA TGTGCCAGCAGCCCTATAATGAGGGGGGCCTACAATGAGCAGTTCTTC. Encoded protein: CASSPIMRGAYNEQFF.

This clonotype showed up many times. The chain employs TRBV7-8 and TRBJ1-1; D may be TRBD1 (6 bases). V was shortened by 1 base and J by 4 bases, with 13 bases between the two germline ends. The CDR3 runs 15 residues. Germline CDR1 reads SGHVS; CDR2 reads FQNEAQ. Here the CDR3 DNA reads TGTGCCAGCAGCTTAGAGGGGGGATGGAGCACTGAAGCTTTCTTT. This sequence encodes CASSLEGGWSTEAFF.

The CDR3 coding sequence is TGTGCCTGGACGACTAGCGGGAGTTCCGAGCAGTACTTC. It is translated as CAWTTSGSSEQYF. This chain links TRBV30 with TRBJ2-7; 12 nucleotides match TRBD2. Germline V CDR1 and CDR2: GTSNPN, SVGIG (reference sequence). The CDR3 consists of 13 residues. After removal of 4 bases from V and 6 bases from J, the junction contained 4 bases not matched to a gene.

This clonotype was picked up many times. This chain connects TRBV7-9 to TRBJ1-1; possible D gene TRBD1, 5 bases. The V and J ends lost 5 bases and 3 bases respectively, with 13 bases between them. The CDR3 totals 14 residues. Germline loops: CDR1 SEHNR, CDR2 FQNEAQ (reference sequence). The CDR3 sequence is CASSPAWGDTEAFF. Written as DNA, the CDR3 is TGTGCCAGCAGCCCCGCCTGGGGGGACACTGAAGCTTTCTTT.

This clonotype was observed at least ten times. J is TRBJ1-1 and V is TRBV7-2; D might be TRBD1 (5 bases). V was cut by 4 bases and J by 0 bases, with 9 bases left in between. The germline V gene encodes CDR1 SGHTA and CDR2 FQGNSA. The CDR3 is made up of 14 amino acids. The CDR3 here is CASSSRTLNTEAFF. In DNA form, the CDR3 reads TGTGCCAGCAGCTCTCGGACACTGAACACTGAAGCTTTCTTT.

This rearrangement joins TRBV12-3 or TRBV12-4 to TRBJ2-7; 9 bases align to TRBD1. The J segment lost 5 bases and the V segment lost 3 bases, leaving 5 bases of the junction unmatched. The CDR3 runs 14 residues. The CDR3 sequence: CASSLGQGINEQYF. The DNA for the CDR3 is TGTGCCAGCAGTTTGGGACAGGGAATAAACGAGCAGTACTTC.

This clonotype showed up many times. The gene calls are TRBV7-9 and TRBJ2-2; D is perhaps TRBD2 (5 bases). Germline CDR1 SEHNR, CDR2 FQNEAQ (reference sequence). The CDR3 runs 13 residues. V lost 6 bases and J 5 bases, leaving 10 bases between the germline ends. CDR3 loop: CASSLGGTGELFF. The CDR3 nucleotides are TGTGCCAGCAGTTTGGGCGGGACCGGGGAGCTGTTTTTT.

This clonotype was recorded many times. This chain uses TRBV7-3 with TRBJ2-1; 7 bases match TRBD1. CDR3 length: 13 residues. CDR1 is SGHTA and CDR2 is FQGTGA in the germline V gene. Unmatched junction bases numbered 6, after V lost 5 bases and J lost 8 bases. The CDR3 coding sequence is TGTGCCAGCAGCCGACAGGGAGTAGATGAGCAGTTCTTC. Its protein is CASSRQGVDEQFF.

This clonotype was found many times. The chain links TRBV7-8 to TRBJ1-2, with 7 bases that match TRBD1. This CDR3 is 15 amino acids long. V dropped 4 bases and J dropped 0; count of bases not matched to a gene: 5. Germline loops: CDR1 SGHVS, CDR2 FQNEAQ. DNA for the CDR3: TGTGCCAGCAGCTCAAGACAGGGCCCTAACTATGGCTACACCTTC. Amino acids: CASSSRQGPNYGYTF.

In this sample, this clonotype turned up many times. The V gene is TRBV9, the J gene TRBJ1-1; perhaps TRBD1 as D (5 bases). Germline CDR1 and CDR2: SGDLS and YYNGEE. Trimming shortened V by 3 bases and J by 0 bases, and 15 bases separated the two germline ends. The CDR3 totals 16 residues. The CDR3 here is CASSASYGGMNTEAFF. CDR3 nucleotides: TGTGCCAGCAGCGCATCATACGGGGGGATGAACACTGAAGCTTTCTTT.

This clonotype was seen ten or more times. The chain has TRBV5-1 and TRBJ1-1; a weak D match, TRBD1 (6 bases). This CDR3 region has 16 residues. The ends were cut back, 4 bases at V and 0 bases at J, with 16 bases in the middle. Germline V gives CDR1 SGHRS, CDR2 YFSETQ. The CDR3 DNA is TGCGCCAGCAGCGTTCCTGGGGGCCCCATGAACACTGAAGCTTTCTTT. This encodes CASSVPGGPMNTEAFF.

This clonotype has at least ten counts. The V and J genes are TRBV27 and TRBJ1-2; 7 bases match TRBD1. The length of the CDR3 is 15 residues. Trimming removed 2 bases from V and 5 bases from J; junction bases left unmatched: 8. The germline V gene has CDR1 MNHEY and CDR2 SMNVEV (reference sequence). CDR3 in amino acids: CASSLTWTGYYGYTF. The CDR3 DNA sequence: TGTGCCAGCAGTTTAACCTGGACAGGCTATTATGGCTACACCTTC.

This chain links TRBV12-3 or TRBV12-4 with TRBJ2-7, with TRBD2 matching 13 bases. V gave up 4 bases and J gave up 7 bases; unmatched junction bases: 7. The CDR3 spans 15 residues. The CDR3 nucleotides are TGTGCCAGCAGTTCCCGGACTAGCGGGAGTCGGGAGCAGTACTTC. Protein product: CASSSRTSGSREQYF.

This clonotype was counted at least ten times. The chain uses TRBV29-1 and TRBJ2-7; D remains unclear. The CDR3 runs 12 residues. V gave up 4 bases and J gave up 6 bases, with 13 bases separating them. CDR1 is SQVTM and CDR2 is ANQGSEA in the germline V gene. Written as DNA, the CDR3 is TGCAGCGTTGGAGATCACCGTGGCGAGCAGTACTTC. Residues: CSVGDHRGEQYF.

This clonotype was detected ten times or more. J is TRBJ2-7 and V is TRBV20-1; 7 bases agree with TRBD1. CDR3 size: 14 residues. After removal of 6 bases from V and 1 base from J, the junction contained 9 bases not matched to a gene. Germline loops: CDR1 DFQATT, CDR2 SNEGSKA (reference sequence). CDR3 region: CSAPGQPRSYEQYF. Written as DNA, the CDR3 is TGCAGTGCGCCGGGACAGCCGCGATCCTACGAGCAGTACTTC.